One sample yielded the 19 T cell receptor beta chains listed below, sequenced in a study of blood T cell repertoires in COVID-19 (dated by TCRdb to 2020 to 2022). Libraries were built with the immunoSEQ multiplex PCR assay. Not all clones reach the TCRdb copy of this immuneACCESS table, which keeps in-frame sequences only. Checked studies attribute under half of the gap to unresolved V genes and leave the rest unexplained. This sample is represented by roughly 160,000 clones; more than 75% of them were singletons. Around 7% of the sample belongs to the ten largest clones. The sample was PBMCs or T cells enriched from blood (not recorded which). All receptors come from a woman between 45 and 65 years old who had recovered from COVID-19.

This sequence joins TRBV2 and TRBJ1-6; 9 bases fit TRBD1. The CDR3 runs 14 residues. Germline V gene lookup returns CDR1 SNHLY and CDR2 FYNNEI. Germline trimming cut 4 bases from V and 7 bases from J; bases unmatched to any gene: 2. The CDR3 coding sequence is TGTGCCAGCAGTGTCGGACAGGGGAATTCACCCCTCCACTTT. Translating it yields CASSVGQGNSPLHF.

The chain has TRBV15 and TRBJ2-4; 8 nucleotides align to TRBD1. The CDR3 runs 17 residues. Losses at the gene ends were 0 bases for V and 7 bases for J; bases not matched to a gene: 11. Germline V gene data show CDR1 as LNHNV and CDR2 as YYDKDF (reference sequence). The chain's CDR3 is CATSRDRSGGAWNIQYF. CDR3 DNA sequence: TGTGCCACCAGCAGAGATAGGTCAGGGGGCGCCTGGAACATTCAGTACTTC.

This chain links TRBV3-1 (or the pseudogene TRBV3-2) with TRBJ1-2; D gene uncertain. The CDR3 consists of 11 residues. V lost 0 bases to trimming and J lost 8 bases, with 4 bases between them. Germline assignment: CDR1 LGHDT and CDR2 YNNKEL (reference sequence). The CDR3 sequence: CASSQDQGYTF. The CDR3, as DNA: TGTGCCAGCAGCCAAGATCAGGGCTACACCTTC.

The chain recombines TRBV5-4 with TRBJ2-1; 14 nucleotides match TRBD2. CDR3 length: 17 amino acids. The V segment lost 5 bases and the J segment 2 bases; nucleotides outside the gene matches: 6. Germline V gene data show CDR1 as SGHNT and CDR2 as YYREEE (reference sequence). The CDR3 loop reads CASSSGTSGRAYNEQFF. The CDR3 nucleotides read TGTGCCAGCAGTTCCGGGACTAGCGGGAGAGCCTACAATGAGCAGTTCTTC. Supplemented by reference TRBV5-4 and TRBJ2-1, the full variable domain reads ETGVTQSPTHLIKTRGQQVTLRCSSQSGHNTVSWYQQALGQGPQFIFQYYREEENGRGNFPPRFSGLQFPNYSSELNVNALELDDSALYLCASSSGTSGRAYNEQFFGPGTRLTVL.

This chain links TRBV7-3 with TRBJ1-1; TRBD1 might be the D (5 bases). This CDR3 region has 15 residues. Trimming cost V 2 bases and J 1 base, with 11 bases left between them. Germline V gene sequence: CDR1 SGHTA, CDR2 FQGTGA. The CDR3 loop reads CASSLFGTENTEAFF. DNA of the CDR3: TGTGCCAGCAGCTTATTTGGGACTGAGAACACTGAAGCTTTCTTT. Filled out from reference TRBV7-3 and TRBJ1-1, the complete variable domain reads GAGVSQTPSNKVTEKGKYVELRCDPISGHTALYWYRQSLGQGPEFLIYFQGTGAADDSGLPNDRFFAVRPEGSVSTLKIQRTERGDSAVYLCASSLFGTENTEAFFGQGTRLTVV.

The CDR3 DNA is TGTGCCAGCAGAGCTCAAGAAGTCGAGCAGTACTTC. Translated, it gives CASRAQEVEQYF. V is TRBV2 and J is TRBJ2-7; no firm D call. The germline CDR1 and CDR2 sequences are SNHLY and FYNNEI. V gave up 6 bases and J gave up 6 bases, with 12 bases separating them. CDR3 length equals 12 residues.

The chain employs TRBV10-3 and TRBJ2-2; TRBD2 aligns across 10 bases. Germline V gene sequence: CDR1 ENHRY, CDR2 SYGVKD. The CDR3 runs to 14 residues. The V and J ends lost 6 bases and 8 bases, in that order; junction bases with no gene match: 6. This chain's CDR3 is CAISPGLATGELFF. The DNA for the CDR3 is TGTGCCATCAGCCCGGGACTAGCGACGGGGGAGCTGTTTTTT.

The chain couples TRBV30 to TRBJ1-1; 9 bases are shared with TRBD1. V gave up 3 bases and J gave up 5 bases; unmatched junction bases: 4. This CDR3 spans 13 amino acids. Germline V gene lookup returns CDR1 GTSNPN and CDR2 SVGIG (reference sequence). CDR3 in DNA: TGTGCCTGGAGAGGACAGGGGCTAACTGAAGCTTTCTTT. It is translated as CAWRGQGLTEAFF.

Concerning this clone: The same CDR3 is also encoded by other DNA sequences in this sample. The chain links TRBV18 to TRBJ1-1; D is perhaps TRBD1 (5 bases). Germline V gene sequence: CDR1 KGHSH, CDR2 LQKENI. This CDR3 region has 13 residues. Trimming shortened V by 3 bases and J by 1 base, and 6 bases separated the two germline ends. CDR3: CASSPTGNTEAFF. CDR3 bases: TGTGCCAGCTCACCTACAGGGAACACTGAAGCTTTCTTT.

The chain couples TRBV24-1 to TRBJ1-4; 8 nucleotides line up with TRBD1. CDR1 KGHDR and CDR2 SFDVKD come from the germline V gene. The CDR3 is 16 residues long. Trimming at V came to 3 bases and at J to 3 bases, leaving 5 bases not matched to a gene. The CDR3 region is CATSDGQGAANEKLFF. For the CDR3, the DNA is TGTGCCACCAGTGATGGACAGGGCGCGGCTAATGAAAAACTGTTTTTT.

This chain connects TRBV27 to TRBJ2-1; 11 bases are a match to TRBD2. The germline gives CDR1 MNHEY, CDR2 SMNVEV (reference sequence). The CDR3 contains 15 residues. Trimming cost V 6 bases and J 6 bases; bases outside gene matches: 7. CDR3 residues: CASSLYLAGGNEQFF. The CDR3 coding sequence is TGTGCCAGCAGCCTATACCTAGCGGGAGGCAATGAGCAGTTCTTC.

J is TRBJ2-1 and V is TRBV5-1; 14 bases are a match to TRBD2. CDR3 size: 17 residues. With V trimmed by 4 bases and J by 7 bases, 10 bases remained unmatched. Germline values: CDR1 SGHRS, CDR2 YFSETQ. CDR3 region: CASSTLTGTSGSNEQFF. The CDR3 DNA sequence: TGCGCCAGCAGCACCCTTACCGGGACTAGCGGGAGTAATGAGCAGTTCTTC. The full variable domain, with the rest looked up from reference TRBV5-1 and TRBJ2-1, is KAGVTQTPRYLIKTRGQQVTLSCSPISGHRSVSWYQQTPGQGLQFLFEYFSETQRNKGNFPGRFSGRQFSNSRSEMNVSTLELGDSALYLCASSTLTGTSGSNEQFFGPGTRLTVL.

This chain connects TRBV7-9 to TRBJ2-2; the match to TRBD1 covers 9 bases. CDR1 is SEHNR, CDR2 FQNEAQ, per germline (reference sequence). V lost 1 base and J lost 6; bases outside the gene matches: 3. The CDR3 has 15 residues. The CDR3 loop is CASSLETGGPGELFF. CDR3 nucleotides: TGTGCCAGCAGCTTAGAGACAGGGGGGCCCGGGGAGCTGTTTTTT.

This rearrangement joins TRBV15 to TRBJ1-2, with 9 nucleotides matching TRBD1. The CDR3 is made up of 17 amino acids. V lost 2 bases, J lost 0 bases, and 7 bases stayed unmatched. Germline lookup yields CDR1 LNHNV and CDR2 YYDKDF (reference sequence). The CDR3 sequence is CATSRPKGQGANYGYTF. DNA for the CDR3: TGTGCCACCAGCAGACCCAAGGGACAGGGAGCTAACTATGGCTACACCTTC. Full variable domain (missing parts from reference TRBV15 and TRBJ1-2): DAMVIQNPRYQVTQFGKPVTLSCSQTLNHNVMYWYQQKSSQAPKLLFHYYDKDFNNEADTPDNFQSRRPNTSFCFLDIRSPGLGDTAMYLCATSRPKGQGANYGYTFGSGTRLTVV.

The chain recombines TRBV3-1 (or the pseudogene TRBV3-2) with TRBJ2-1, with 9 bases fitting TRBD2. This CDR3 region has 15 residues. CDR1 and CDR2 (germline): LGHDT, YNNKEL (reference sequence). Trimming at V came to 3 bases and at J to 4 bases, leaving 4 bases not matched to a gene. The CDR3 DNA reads TGTGCCAGCAGCCAGGGACTAGCTGAGTACAATGAGCAGTTCTTC. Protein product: CASSQGLAEYNEQFF.

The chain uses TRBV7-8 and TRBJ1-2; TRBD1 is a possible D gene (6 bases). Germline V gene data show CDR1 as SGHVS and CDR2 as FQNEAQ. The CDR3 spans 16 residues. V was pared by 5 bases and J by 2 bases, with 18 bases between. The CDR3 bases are TGTGCCAGCAGCCTACGGGACAAAGGGGCGAACTATGGCTACACCTTC. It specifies CASSLRDKGANYGYTF.

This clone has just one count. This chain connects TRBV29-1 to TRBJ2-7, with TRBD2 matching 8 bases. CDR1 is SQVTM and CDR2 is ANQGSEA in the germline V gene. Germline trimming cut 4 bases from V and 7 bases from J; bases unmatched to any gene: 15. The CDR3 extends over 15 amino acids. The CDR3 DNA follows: TGCAGCGTTGGGGGGGGACTCGCGGGAGGAACAGAGCAGTACTTC. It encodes CSVGGGLAGGTEQYF.

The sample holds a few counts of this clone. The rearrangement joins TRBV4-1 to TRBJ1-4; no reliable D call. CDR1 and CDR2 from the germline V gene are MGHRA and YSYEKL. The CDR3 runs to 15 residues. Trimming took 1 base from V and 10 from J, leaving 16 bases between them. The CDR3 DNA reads TGCGCCAGCAGCCAAGCAACCCAGGTCCCTGGAAAACTGTTTTTT. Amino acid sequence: CASSQATQVPGKLFF.

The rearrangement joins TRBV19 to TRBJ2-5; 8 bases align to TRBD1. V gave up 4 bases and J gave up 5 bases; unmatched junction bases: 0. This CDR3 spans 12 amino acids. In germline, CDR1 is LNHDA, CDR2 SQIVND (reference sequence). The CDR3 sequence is CASSNRGETQYF. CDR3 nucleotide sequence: TGTGCCAGTAGTAACAGGGGGGAGACCCAGTACTTC.